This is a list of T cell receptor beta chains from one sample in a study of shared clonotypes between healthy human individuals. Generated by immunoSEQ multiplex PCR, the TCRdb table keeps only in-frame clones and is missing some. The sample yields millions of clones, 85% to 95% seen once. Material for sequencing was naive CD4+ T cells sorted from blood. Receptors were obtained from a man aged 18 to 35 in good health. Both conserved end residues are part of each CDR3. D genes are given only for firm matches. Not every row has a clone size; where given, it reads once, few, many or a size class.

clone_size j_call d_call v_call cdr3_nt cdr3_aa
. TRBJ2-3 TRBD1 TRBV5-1 TGCGCCAGCAGCCGTGGACAGGGCAGCACAGATACGCAGTATTTT CASSRGQGSTDTQYF
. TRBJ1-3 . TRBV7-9 TGTGCCAGCAGCTTAATTTCGCGTACCACGGCTGGAAACACCATATATTTT CASSLISRTTAGNTIYF
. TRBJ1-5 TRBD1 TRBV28 TGTGCCAGCGGACAGGGTTGGGTTCAGCCCCAGCATTTT CASGQGWVQPQHF
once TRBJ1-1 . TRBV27 TGTGCCAGCGGTTCAACTGAAGCTTTCTTT CASGSTEAFF
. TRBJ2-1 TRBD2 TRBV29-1 TGCAGCGTTGAGGCTAGCGGCTCCTACAATGAGCAGTTCTTC CSVEASGSYNEQFF
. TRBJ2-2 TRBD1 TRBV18 TGTGCCAGCTCACCCACCGCACTGGCCGGGACAGTGGGGACCGGGGAGCTGTTTTTT CASSPTALAGTVGTGELFF
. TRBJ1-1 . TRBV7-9 . CASILGIGTEAFF
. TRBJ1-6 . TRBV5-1 TGCGCCAGCAGCTTGAGAGAGCCCAAGAATTCACCCCTCCACTTT CASSLREPKNSPLHF
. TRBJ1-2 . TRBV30 TGTGCCTGGACTCCGGGGCAGGGAATTGGCTACACCTTC CAWTPGQGIGYTF
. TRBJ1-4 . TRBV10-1 TGCGCCAGCTCAGCCGCAACTAATGAAAAACTGTTTTTT CASSAATNEKLFF
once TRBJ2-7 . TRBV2 TGTGCCAGCAGTGTAGCGTACGAGCAGTACTTC CASSVAYEQYF
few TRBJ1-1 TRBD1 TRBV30 TGTGCCTGGAGTGTAGTCGGGACAGTGAACACTGAAGCTTTCTTT CAWSVVGTVNTEAFF
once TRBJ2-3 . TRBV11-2 TGTGCCAGCAGCCCCCAGGGGGGGAAGGGGACCACAGATACGCAGTATTTT CASSPQGGKGTTDTQYF
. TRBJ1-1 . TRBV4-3 TGCGCCAGCAGCCAAGACAGGGGGAACACTGAAGCTTTCTTT CASSQDRGNTEAFF
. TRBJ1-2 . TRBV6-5 TGTGCCAGCAGTTACTCGACCGCCGGTGGCTACACCTTC CASSYSTAGGYTF
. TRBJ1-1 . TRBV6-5 TGTGCCAGCAGTTCCGGACAGCTTGAAGCTTTCTTT CASSSGQLEAFF
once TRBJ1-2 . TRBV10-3 TGTGCCATCACCGCAGAGCCTAGCGGAAATGGCTACACCTTC CAITAEPSGNGYTF
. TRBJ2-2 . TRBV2 TGTGCCAGCAGTGAAAAGGGTACCGGGGAGCTGTTTTTT CASSEKGTGELFF
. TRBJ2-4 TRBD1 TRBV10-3 TGTGCCATCAGTGAGTCAGGGACAGAAAACATTCAGTACTTC CAISESGTENIQYF
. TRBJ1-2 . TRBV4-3 TGCGCCAGCAGCCAAGAGCAGGGGTATGGCTACACCTTC CASSQEQGYGYTF
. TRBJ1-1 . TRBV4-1 TGCGCCAGCAGCCAAGATATTCCCTCAACAAACACTGAAGCTTTCTTT CASSQDIPSTNTEAFF
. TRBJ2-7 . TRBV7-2 TGTGCCAGCAGCTTAGGGTCGGCGGAGCAGTACTTC CASSLGSAEQYF
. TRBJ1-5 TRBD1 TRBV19 TGTGCCAGTAGCAGACAGGGGGCTAGCAATCAGCCCCAGCATTTT CASSRQGASNQPQHF
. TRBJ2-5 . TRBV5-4 TGTGCCAGCAGCTCCCCCCAGGGTGGGTCGCAAGAGACCCAGTACTTC CASSSPQGGSQETQYF
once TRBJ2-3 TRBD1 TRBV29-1 TGCAGCGTTGAAGCGACGGGACAGGGGCCCACAGATACGCAGTATTTT CSVEATGQGPTDTQYF
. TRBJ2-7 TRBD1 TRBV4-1 TGCGCCAGCAGCCCCCAACTGATTAGACAGGGGGGGGCCTACGAGCAGTACTTC CASSPQLIRQGGAYEQYF
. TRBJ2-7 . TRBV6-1 TGTGCCAGCAGTGGAGTACAGGCAATCAGAGGTCTCCTAGGGGACTACGAGCAGTACTTC CASSGVQAIRGLLGDYEQYF
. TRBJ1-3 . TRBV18 TGTGCCAGCTCAAACCAAGACTCTGGAAACACCATATATTTT CASSNQDSGNTIYF
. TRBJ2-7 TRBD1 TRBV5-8 TGTGCCAGCAGCTACCCTCCAGGGGGAAACTCCTACGAGCAGTACTTC CASSYPPGGNSYEQYF
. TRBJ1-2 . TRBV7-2 TGTGCCAGCAGCTTGCGTTGGGGGGCCGACTACACCTTC CASSLRWGADYTF